This entry features one T cell receptor (beta chain) sequence. No antigen is known for it. The input lacks base qualities; no much larger clone sits a single base away. The germline ends are 18 bases apart after V is trimmed by 0 bases and J by 6 bases. Sequences MNHEY (CDR1) and SMNVEV (CDR2) are obtained from the germline V gene (reference sequence). The CDR3 covers 17 residues, taking in both the cysteine and the phenylalanine. The retained sequence is limited to the CDR3, 51 bases, with the frame set at the first base. The collaborating institutions used their own protocols to collect whole blood in K2EDTA tubes. For TCRbeta analysis, collaborators shipped samples in one of three forms: frozen whole blood, isolated PBMCs, or DNA extracted from either of those sample types. The immunoSEQ Assay, a bias-controlled multiplex PCR, was used to amplify TCRbeta CDR3 regions from genomic DNA. The original methods were these. The number of nucleated cells in each sample was estimated by amplification of reference gene primers within the assay. To quantify the absolute abundance of each unique TCRbeta CDR3 rearrangement, sequence reads were collapsed and filtered. Productive Simpson clonality was computed per sample as the square root of Simpson's diversity index over productive rearrangements. Drawn from immuneACCESS, this table holds only the in-frame rearrangements with V and J called that TCRdb kept. Clones are partly lost; checked studies trace under half to an unresolved V gene and leave the rest unexplained. The V and J calls and clone size come from that table; D and trimming were worked out from the DNA. In this sample the table shows fewer than 120,000 clones, 72% of which occur a single time. The ten top clones hold over 6% of the sample.

This sample was included in a study of blood T cell repertoires in COVID-19 (dated by TCRdb to the early 2020s). Turning to the overall study: Samples from collaborators originated in the United States, Italy and Spain and spanned both the acute and convalescent phases of COVID-19. Samples came from the ongoing ImmuneRACE study (first 160 participants) plus 1,254 subjects from 6 global collaborators. The material from the prospective study consisted of cDNA or gDNA derived from T cells, B-cell-depleted T cells, or PBMCs. Where available, HLA class I and class II types were taken from metadata supplied by the sample provider and were not determined by assay-based typing. The sample metadata nearly always contained a de-identified subject ID, COVID-19 status, age in years and sex. The dataset comprised deeply sampled blood TCRbeta repertoires from subjects exposed to, actively infected with, or recovered from COVID-19. A freely available public database, intended as a resource for researchers studying the immune response to SARS-CoV-2, is where the repertoires were released. Overall results and qualifications from the work: The quantity of clinical and demographic metadata differed by source and by participant and was supplied without curation.

The rearrangement joined TRBV27 to TRBJ2-1; no confident D gene assignment can be made. Sequenced sample: peripheral blood. This receptor was obtained from a woman aged 60-75 years with acute or convalescent COVID-19. The CDR3 region reads CASSLSPTVFLSNEQFF. The DNA is TGTGCCAGCAGTTTATCCCCCACAGTATTTCTCTCCAATGAGCAGTTCTTC.